This record concerns one T cell receptor (beta chain) sequence. Its antigen remains undetermined. It has no much larger one-base neighbor in the sample; base qualities were not kept. This sample is drawn from a study of blood T cell repertoires in COVID-19 (TCRdb year 2020). In the study overall: Samples covering the acute and convalescent phases of COVID-19 were provided by collaborators in the United States, Italy and Spain. The material from the prospective study consisted of cDNA or gDNA derived from T cells, B-cell-depleted T cells, or PBMCs. The dataset comprised deeply sampled blood TCRbeta repertoires from subjects exposed to, actively infected with, or recovered from COVID-19. The repertoires were released in a freely available public database meant as a resource for research on the immune response to SARS-CoV-2. Samples came from the ongoing ImmuneRACE study (first 160 participants) plus 1,254 subjects from 6 global collaborators. The sample metadata nearly always contained a de-identified subject ID, COVID-19 status, age in years and sex. Where HLA class I and class II types were available, the types were taken from metadata supplied by the sample provider, not from assay-based typing.

Study-wide findings and limitations: Clinical and demographic metadata were provided uncurated, with the amount varying by source and participant.

The immunoSEQ Assay, a bias-controlled multiplex PCR, was used to amplify TCRbeta CDR3 regions from genomic DNA. As for the authors' bioinformatics: Within the assay, amplification of reference gene primers was used to estimate how many nucleated cells each sample contained. To quantify the absolute abundance of each unique TCRbeta CDR3 rearrangement, sequence reads were collapsed and filtered. Productive Simpson clonality was computed per sample as the square root of Simpson's diversity index over productive rearrangements. TCRdb's version of the immuneACCESS table is confined to in-frame rearrangements and falls short of the full clone set. An unresolved V gene accounts for under half of the shortfall where checked; the remainder is of unknown origin. V and J calls and clone size are as listed in that table; D and trimming were resolved from the DNA. The sample data list about 75,000 clones, and around 90% of these were observed just once. Around 9.8% of the sample belongs to the ten largest clones.

Whole blood was collected in K2EDTA tubes by collaborating institutions according to the institutions' own protocols. Collaborator samples were shipped for TCRbeta analysis as frozen whole blood, isolated PBMCs, or DNA extracted from either sample type. CDR1 MNHEY and CDR2 SMNVEV are derived from the germline V gene (reference sequence). The CDR3 runs 13 amino acids, cysteine and phenylalanine included. Only CDR3 DNA remains: 39 bases, in frame from the first base. V and J lose 4 bases and 6 bases, and a span of 10 bases separates them. Sequenced sample: peripheral blood. This sequence was found in a human donor in a cohort sampled during active COVID-19. Here the chain combines TRBV27 and TRBJ2-1; a tentative D call is TRBD2 (6 bases match). The CDR3: CASSYASVNEQFF. The bases read TGTGCCAGCAGTTATGCTAGCGTCAATGAGCAGTTCTTC.